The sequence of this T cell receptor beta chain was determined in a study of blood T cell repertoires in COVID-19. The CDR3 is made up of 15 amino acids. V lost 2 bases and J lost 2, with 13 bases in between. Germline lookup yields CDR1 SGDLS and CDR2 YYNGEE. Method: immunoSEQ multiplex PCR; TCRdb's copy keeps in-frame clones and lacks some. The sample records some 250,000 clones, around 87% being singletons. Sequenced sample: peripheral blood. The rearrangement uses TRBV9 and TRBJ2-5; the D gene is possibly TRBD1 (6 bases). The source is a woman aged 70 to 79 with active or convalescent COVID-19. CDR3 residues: CASSVTGMGQETQYF. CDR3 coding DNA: TGTGCCAGCAGCGTGACAGGTATGGGACAAGAGACCCAGTACTTC.